This T cell receptor beta chain was sequenced for a study of response to subunit inactivated influenza vaccine. Per germline, CDR1 SGHRS and CDR2 YFSETQ. This CDR3 has 17 amino acids. The trim removed 4 bases at V and 0 bases at J, leaving 5 bases unmatched. Study-level findings and limits: Only a handful of new T cells, the authors suggested, are recruited with each seasonal influenza vaccination.

This clonotype came up a few times. The antigen remains unidentified. A single record per CDR3 protein comes from TCRdb applying MiXCR to the RT-PCR reads. This sample has fewer than 700,000 distinct CDR3 sequences, with over 10% found just once. This receptor was obtained from a man between 45 and 60 years old who received an inactivated influenza vaccine. Sequences were derived from PBMCs from blood, sampled roughly 45 days after vaccination. The V gene is TRBV5-1, the J gene TRBJ1-4; 11 bases map to TRBD1. CDR3 sequence: CASSRDRGIATNEKLFF. The CDR3 DNA sequence: TGCGCCAGCAGCCGGGACAGGGGGATTGCAACTAATGAAAAACTGTTTTTT.